What follows is one TCR beta chain and its context. The data were taken from a study of blood T cell repertoires in COVID-19. Looking at the study overall: Whether acute or convalescent, the COVID-19 samples came from the United States, Italy and Spain. T cells, B-cell-depleted T cells, or PBMCs supplied cDNA or gDNA.

In the source study's methods: Reference gene primer amplification gave estimated nucleated cell counts. Only in-frame clones appear in the TCRdb table, and some are missing; sequencing was by immunoSEQ multiplex PCR. V, J and clone size are those of that table, while D and trimming were read from the DNA. The top ten clones hold just under 3% of a sample with some 340,000 clones, about 86% of them seen once. This receptor was obtained from a man aged 25-45 years with active or convalescent COVID-19. The sample comprised peripheral blood.

The CDR3 here is CASSFRGRPPYEQYF. The CDR3 DNA reads TGTGCCAGCAGTTTTCGCGGGAGGCCCCCCTACGAGCAGTACTTC. This chain uses TRBV27 with TRBJ2-7; the match to TRBD2 covers 8 bases. Unmatched junction bases numbered 6, after V lost 3 bases and J lost 2 bases. CDR1 MNHEY and CDR2 SMNVEV come from the germline V gene (reference sequence). The CDR3 covers 15 residues.